Described below is a single TCR beta chain sequence and its context. Trimming shortened V by 0 bases and J by 5 bases, and 11 bases separated the two germline ends. Germline CDR1 and CDR2: SGDLS and YYNGEE. This CDR3 spans 14 amino acids. TCRdb's copy holds only in-frame clones and misses some; the assay was immunoSEQ multiplex PCR. This sample yields roughly 77,000 clones, of which 93% are seen a single time; about 2.5% belongs to the top ten. This sample is drawn from a study of PD-1 blockade in classical Hodgkin lymphoma. Time point noted: newly diagnosed, previously untreated cHL patient sample. The gene calls are TRBV9 and TRBJ2-5, with a tentative D call TRBD1 (5 bases). Source material: peripheral blood mononuclear cells (PBMCs). The clonotype originates from a human donor with classical Hodgkin lymphoma. CDR3 amino acids: CASSVGAGSETQYF. The CDR3 DNA follows: TGTGCCAGCAGCGTAGGGGCAGGGTCGGAGACCCAGTACTTC. The whole variable domain, filled in from reference TRBV9 and TRBJ2-5, reads DSGVTQTPKHLITATGQRVTLRCSPRSGDLSVYWYQQSLDQGLQFLIQYYNGEERAKGNILERFSAQQFPDLHSELNLSSLELGDSALYFCASSVGAGSETQYFGPGTRLLVL.